Listed below are T cell receptor beta chains from one sample, sequenced in a study of T cell responses to AZD1222 COVID-19 vaccine. The table came from immunoSEQ multiplex PCR; TCRdb's copy has only in-frame clones and leaves some out. The repertoire has around 160,000 clones, 80% to 85% of them found once; the top ten carry about 3.8%. The sequencing used peripheral blood, collected on day 0 of MenACWY control vaccination. Source of these receptors: an adult in good health. The CDR3 runs from the conserved cysteine through the conserved F or W. The order of the fields is J gene, D gene, V gene, CDR3 protein. The D gene is left open where the match is weak.

TRBJ1-2	-	TRBV18	CASSPTDTGLNGYTF
TRBJ2-1	-	TRBV4-1	CASSQDGADGSSYNEQFF
TRBJ2-3	-	TRBV6-6	CASSSLGGPADTQYF
TRBJ1-1	TRBD1	TRBV11-2	CASSSSRGQGNTEAFF
TRBJ1-3	-	TRBV3-1/TRBV3-2	CASSQDRAVVSGNTIYF
TRBJ1-6	-	TRBV19	CASSIVTVGDNSPLHF
TRBJ2-2	TRBD1	TRBV2	CASRRDRGRTGELFF
TRBJ2-1	TRBD1	TRBV7-3	CASSDDRGDEQFF
TRBJ1-5	-	TRBV6-5	CASSLPQQPQHF
TRBJ2-5	-	TRBV27	CASSARQGLQETQYF
TRBJ2-1	-	TRBV7-3	CASSLDSYNEQFF
TRBJ2-5	-	TRBV5-1	CASGTSQETQYF
TRBJ2-2	-	TRBV9	CASSIGTLNTGELFF
TRBJ1-2	-	TRBV10-3	CAIRTRDPTLGGYTF
TRBJ2-3	TRBD2	TRBV7-8	CASTRAGFSDTQYF
TRBJ2-3	-	TRBV5-6	CASSFSSLRPTSTDTQYF
TRBJ2-4	-	TRBV18	CASSPEGGGRTINIQYF
TRBJ1-1	-	TRBV5-1	CASSSGPTNTEAFF
TRBJ2-1	TRBD2	TRBV7-3	CASGTSGNNEQFF
TRBJ2-5	-	TRBV5-1	CASSLAGGLETQYF
TRBJ1-4	-	TRBV5-1	CASSLVGSTNEKLFF
TRBJ2-5	TRBD1	TRBV23-1	CASNRGLRETQYF
TRBJ1-1	-	TRBV15	CATSRDRRQGDLAFF
TRBJ1-3	-	TRBV5-4	CASSFSLGLGFNIRNTIYF
TRBJ1-2	-	TRBV11-1	CASSPGSPGYGYTF
TRBJ2-2	TRBD1	TRBV3-1/TRBV3-2	CASSQMIRTGLSVGLFF
TRBJ2-2	-	TRBV10-1	CASTGGGELFF
TRBJ1-6	TRBD1	TRBV7-2	CASSYGTASPLHF
TRBJ1-2	-	TRBV28	CASSFGVLDTDGYTF
TRBJ1-6	-	TRBV7-3	CASSLTSSYNSPLHF
TRBJ1-1	-	TRBV9	CASSVGSGYTEAFF
TRBJ2-2	TRBD1	TRBV5-6	CASSSTGTGSRSRGLFF
TRBJ2-7	TRBD2	TRBV19	CASSIGGSSYEQYF
TRBJ1-6	-	TRBV11-2	CASSWFTAGGNSPLHF
TRBJ2-1	-	TRBV10-2	CASYDRLNSYNEQFF
TRBJ2-7	TRBD1	TRBV18	CASSDRGDRNEQYF
TRBJ2-1	-	TRBV12-5	CASGLATGPRYNEQFF
TRBJ2-5	-	TRBV5-5	CASSFRVGVETQYF
TRBJ1-2	-	TRBV20-1	CSASLQTVYGYTF
TRBJ2-3	-	TRBV19	CASIGLGSTDTQYF
TRBJ2-1	-	TRBV10-2	CASTFGRNEQFF
TRBJ2-1	-	TRBV27	CASKYPLGNEQFF
TRBJ2-2	-	TRBV6-6	CASSYGGSGELFF
TRBJ2-5	TRBD2	TRBV7-6	CASSLSGVRETQYF
TRBJ1-2	-	TRBV30	CAWSARIFRGGNYGYTF
TRBJ1-5	-	TRBV6-2/TRBV6-3	CASSLQTAGSGPQHF
TRBJ1-1	-	TRBV19	CASSHPRSGHSNTEAFF
TRBJ1-1	-	TRBV7-9	CASNGLKNTEAFF
TRBJ1-4	-	TRBV5-4	CASSVNREAKLFF
TRBJ2-7	-	TRBV27	CASKWGGNPNEQYF
TRBJ1-1	-	TRBV4-1	CASSQTGSTEAFF
TRBJ1-1	TRBD1	TRBV7-9	CASSLVSDRATEAFF
TRBJ2-7	TRBD1	TRBV25-1	CASSAVGQGVSHEQYF
TRBJ1-6	TRBD1	TRBV28	CASSDPTGASPLHF
TRBJ1-6	-	TRBV19	CASSSQIKRTNSPLHF
TRBJ1-6	TRBD1	TRBV28	CAMHRDRNSPLHF
TRBJ1-2	TRBD1	TRBV6-5	CASSRQGTSGYTF